The T cell receptor beta chain described here comes from a study of blood T cell repertoires in COVID-19 (dated by TCRdb to about 2020). As for the study more broadly: The collaborator samples originated in the United States, Italy and Spain and spanned the acute and convalescent phases of COVID-19. Samples were obtained from the ongoing ImmuneRACE study (first 160 participants) and from over a thousand subjects provided by 6 global collaborators. The material from the prospective study consisted of cDNA or gDNA derived from T cells, B-cell-depleted T cells, or PBMCs. HLA class I and class II types, where available, came from metadata supplied by the sample provider rather than from assay-based typing. The repertoires were released in a freely available public database intended as a resource for research on the immune response to SARS-CoV-2. A de-identified subject ID, COVID-19 status, age in years and sex were almost always included in the sample metadata. The dataset comprised deeply sampled blood TCRbeta repertoires from subjects exposed to, actively infected with, or recovered from COVID-19. The research as a whole found: The amount of clinical and demographic metadata varied by source and participant and was provided uncurated.

Whole blood was collected in K2EDTA tubes by collaborating institutions according to the institutions' own protocols. For TCRbeta analysis, collaborators shipped samples in one of three forms: frozen whole blood, isolated PBMCs, or DNA extracted from either of those sample types. Regarding this clone: The antigen it binds to is not known. No base-level quality is on record; no much larger clone is a single base apart. This CDR3 is also generated by other DNA sequences in the sample.

CDR3 length: 16 amino acids, cysteine to phenylalanine. The DNA shown is the 48-base CDR3, in frame from base 1. The germline V and J ends show losses of 4 bases and 1 base respectively, and no gene match explains 5 bases of the junction. According to the germline V gene, CDR1 reads SGHRS and CDR2 reads YFSETQ. TCRbeta CDR3 regions were amplified from genomic DNA using the immunoSEQ Assay, a bias-controlled multiplex PCR. For the original study's pipeline: Nucleated cell counts per sample were estimated from amplification of reference gene primers within the assay. To quantify the absolute abundance of each unique TCRbeta CDR3 rearrangement, sequence reads were collapsed and filtered. For each sample, productive Simpson clonality was calculated as the square root of Simpson's diversity index across productive rearrangements. Drawn from immuneACCESS, this table holds only the in-frame rearrangements with V and J called that TCRdb kept. Clones are partly lost; checked studies trace under half to an unresolved V gene and leave the rest unexplained. Clonal size and the V and J genes are those of that table, whereas D and trimming came from the DNA. This sample holds 200,000 to 250,000 clones; 65% to 90% were observed only once. About 4.8% of the sample lies in the top ten.

In this chain, TRBV5-1 is recombined with TRBJ2-2; 9 of the junction bases match TRBD1. Sequenced input: peripheral blood. The clonotype comes from an older woman with acute or convalescent COVID-19. Read as DNA, the sequence is TGCGCCAGCAGCCCACCGGGACAGGGGAACACCGGGGAGCTGTTTTTT. Its coded protein is CASSPPGQGNTGELFF.